Following are 4 T cell receptor beta chains from one sample sequenced in a study of T cell changes during pregnancy in multiple sclerosis. Here immunoSEQ multiplex PCR was the method, and the copy in TCRdb shows in-frame clones only, minus some. The repertoire holds 45,000 to 55,000 clones, with about 87% as singletons. The sample here was peripheral blood, taken in the first trimester of pregnancy. Every receptor here comes from a female donor with multiple sclerosis, enrolled in a pregnancy study.

This chain links TRBV28 with TRBJ2-7; 12 nucleotides align to TRBD2. CDR1 MDHEN and CDR2 SYDVKM come from the germline V gene. Trimming at V came to 8 bases and at J to 0 bases, leaving 11 bases not matched to a gene. This CDR3 region has 17 residues. CDR3: CASSTSGGTYSSYEQYF. As DNA, the CDR3 is TGTGCCAGCTCGACTAGCGGGGGCACTTATAGCTCCTACGAGCAGTACTTC.

This chain joins TRBV10-1 and TRBJ2-2; maybe TRBD2 (5 bases). There are 14 residues in the CDR3. Germline assignment: CDR1 WNHNN and CDR2 SYGVQD (reference sequence). Trimming took 3 bases from V and 2 from J, leaving 7 bases between them. CDR3 sequence (DNA): TGCGCCAGCAGTGATGAGGGAAACACCGGGGAGCTGTTTTTT. Its protein is CASSDEGNTGELFF.

The chain has TRBV7-9 and TRBJ2-1; D ambiguous. This CDR3 comprises 15 residues. Trimming pared 3 bases from V and 2 bases from J, leaving 11 bases between. Germline CDR1 is SEHNR and CDR2 is FQNEAQ (reference sequence). The CDR3: CASSFKQSTYNEQFF. CDR3 DNA sequence: TGTGCCAGCAGCTTCAAACAGAGTACCTACAATGAGCAGTTCTTC.

This chain's CDR3 is CASSLVGQGAYEQYF. In DNA form, the CDR3 reads TGTGCCAGCAGCTTAGTGGGACAGGGGGCCTACGAGCAGTACTTC. The genes are TRBV7-9 and TRBJ2-7; 11 bases agree with TRBD1. Losses at the gene ends were 1 base for V and 2 bases for J; bases not matched to a gene: 1. CDR3 length: 15 amino acids. Per germline, CDR1 SEHNR and CDR2 FQNEAQ (reference sequence).